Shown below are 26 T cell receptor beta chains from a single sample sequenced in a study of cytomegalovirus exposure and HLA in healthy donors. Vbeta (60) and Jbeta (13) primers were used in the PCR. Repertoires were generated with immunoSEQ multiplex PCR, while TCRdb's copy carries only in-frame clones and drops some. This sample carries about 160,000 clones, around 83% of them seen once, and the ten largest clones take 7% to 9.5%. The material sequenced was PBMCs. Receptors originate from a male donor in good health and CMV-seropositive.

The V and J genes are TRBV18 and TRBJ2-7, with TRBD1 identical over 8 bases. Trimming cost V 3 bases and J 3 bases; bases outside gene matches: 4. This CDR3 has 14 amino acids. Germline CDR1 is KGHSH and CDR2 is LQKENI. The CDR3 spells CASSPTGQVYEQYF. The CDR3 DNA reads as TGTGCCAGCTCACCCACGGGACAGGTCTACGAGCAGTACTTC. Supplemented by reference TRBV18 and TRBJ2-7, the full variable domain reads NAGVMQNPRHLVRRRGQEARLRCSPMKGHSHVYWYRQLPEEGLKFMVYLQKENIIDESGMPKERFSAEFPKEGPSILRIQQVVRGDSAAYFCASSPTGQVYEQYFGPGTRLTVT.

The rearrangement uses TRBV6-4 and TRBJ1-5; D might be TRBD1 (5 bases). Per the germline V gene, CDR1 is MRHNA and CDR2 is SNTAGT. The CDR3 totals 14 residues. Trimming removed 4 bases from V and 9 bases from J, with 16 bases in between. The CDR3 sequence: CASSVTSGQGPQHF. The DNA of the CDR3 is TGTGCCAGCAGTGTAACTTCAGGTCAGGGGCCCCAGCATTTT.

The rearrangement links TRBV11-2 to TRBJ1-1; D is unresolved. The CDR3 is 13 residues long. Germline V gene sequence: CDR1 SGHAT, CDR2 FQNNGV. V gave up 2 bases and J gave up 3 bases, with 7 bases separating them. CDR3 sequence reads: CASSLTGYTEAFF. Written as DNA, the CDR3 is TGTGCCAGCAGCTTAACGGGGTACACTGAAGCTTTCTTT.

The CDR3 nucleotides read TGTGCCAGCAGCTTAGCGAGGTGGCCAGATACGCAGTATTTT. Its translation: CASSLARWPDTQYF. The gene calls are TRBV7-2 and TRBJ2-3; D ambiguous. Germline CDR1 is SGHTA and CDR2 is FQGNSA. Deletions cut 0 bases from V and 4 bases from J, with 8 bases between. This CDR3 has 14 amino acids.

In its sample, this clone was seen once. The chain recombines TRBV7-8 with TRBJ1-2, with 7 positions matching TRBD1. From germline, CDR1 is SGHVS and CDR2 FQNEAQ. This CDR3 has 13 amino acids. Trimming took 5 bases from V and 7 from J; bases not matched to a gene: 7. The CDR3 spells CASSPQGKLGYTF. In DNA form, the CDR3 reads TGTGCCAGCAGCCCACAGGGGAAGCTTGGCTACACCTTC.

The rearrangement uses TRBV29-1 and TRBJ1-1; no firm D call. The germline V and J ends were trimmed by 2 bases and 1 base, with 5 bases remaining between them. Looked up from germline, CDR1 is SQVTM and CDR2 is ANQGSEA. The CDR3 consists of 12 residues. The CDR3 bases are TGCAGCGTTGAAACAGCGAACACTGAAGCTTTCTTT. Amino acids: CSVETANTEAFF.

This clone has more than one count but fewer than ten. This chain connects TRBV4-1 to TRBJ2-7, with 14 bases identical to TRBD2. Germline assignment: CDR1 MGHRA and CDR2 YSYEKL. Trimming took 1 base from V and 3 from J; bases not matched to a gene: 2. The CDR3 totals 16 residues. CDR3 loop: CASSQAGLAGDYEQYF. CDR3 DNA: TGCGCCAGCAGCCAAGCGGGACTAGCGGGGGACTACGAGCAGTACTTC.

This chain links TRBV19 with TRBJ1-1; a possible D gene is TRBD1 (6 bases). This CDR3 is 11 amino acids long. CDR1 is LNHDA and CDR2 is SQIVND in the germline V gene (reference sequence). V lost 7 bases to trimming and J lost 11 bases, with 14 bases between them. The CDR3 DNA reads TGTGCCAGTACCGAGAGGGGGTGGGCTTTCTTT. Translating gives CASTERGWAFF. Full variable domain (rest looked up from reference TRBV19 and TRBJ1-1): DGGITQSPKYLFRKEGQNVTLSCEQNLNHDAMYWYRQDPGQGLRLIYYSQIVNDFQKGDIAEGYSVSREKKESFPLTVTSAQKNPTAFYLCASTERGWAFFGQGTRLTVV.

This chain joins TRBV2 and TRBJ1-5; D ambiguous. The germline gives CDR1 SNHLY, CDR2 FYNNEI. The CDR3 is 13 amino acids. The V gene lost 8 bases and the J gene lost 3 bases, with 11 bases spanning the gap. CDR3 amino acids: CASRSGINQPQHF. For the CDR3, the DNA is TGTGCCAGCCGCTCCGGTATCAATCAGCCCCAGCATTTT.

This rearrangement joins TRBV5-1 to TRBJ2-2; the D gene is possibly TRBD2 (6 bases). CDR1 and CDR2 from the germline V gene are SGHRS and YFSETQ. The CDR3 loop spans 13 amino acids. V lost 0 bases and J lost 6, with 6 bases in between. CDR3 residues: CASSLGGAGELFF. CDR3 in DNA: TGCGCCAGCAGCTTGGGGGGGGCCGGGGAGCTGTTTTTT.

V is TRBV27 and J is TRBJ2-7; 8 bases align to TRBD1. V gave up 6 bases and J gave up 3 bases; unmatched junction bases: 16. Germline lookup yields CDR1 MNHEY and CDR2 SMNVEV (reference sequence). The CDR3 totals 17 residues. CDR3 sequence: CASRARERTGQDYEQYF. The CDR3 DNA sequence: TGTGCCAGCAGAGCTAGGGAAAGGACAGGGCAGGACTACGAGCAGTACTTC.

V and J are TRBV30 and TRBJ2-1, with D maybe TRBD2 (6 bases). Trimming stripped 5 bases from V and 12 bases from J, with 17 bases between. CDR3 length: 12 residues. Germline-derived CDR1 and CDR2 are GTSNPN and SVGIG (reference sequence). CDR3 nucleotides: TGTGCCTGGGGTCATAGCGGCGTTCCGCAGTTCTTC. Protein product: CAWGHSGVPQFF.

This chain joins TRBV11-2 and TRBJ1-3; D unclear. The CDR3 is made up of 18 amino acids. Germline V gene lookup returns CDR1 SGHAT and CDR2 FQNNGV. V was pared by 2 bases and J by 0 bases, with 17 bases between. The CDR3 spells CASSLMPGVISSGNTIYF. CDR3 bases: TGTGCCAGCAGCTTAATGCCCGGGGTTATTAGCTCTGGAAACACCATATATTTT.

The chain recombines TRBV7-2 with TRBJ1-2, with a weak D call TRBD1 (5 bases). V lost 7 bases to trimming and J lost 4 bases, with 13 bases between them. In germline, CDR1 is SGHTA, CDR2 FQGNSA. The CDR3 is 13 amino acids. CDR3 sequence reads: CASNHQGSYGYTF. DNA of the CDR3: TGTGCCAGCAACCATCAGGGCTCCTATGGCTACACCTTC.

CDR3 sequence: CASTGDRNDQPQHF. The DNA for the CDR3 is TGTGCCAGCACGGGGGACAGAAACGATCAGCCCCAGCATTTT. The chain joins TRBV7-9 to TRBJ1-5; 7 bases map to TRBD1. The V segment lost 7 bases and the J segment 5 bases; nucleotides outside the gene matches: 8. Germline V gives CDR1 SEHNR, CDR2 FQNEAQ (reference sequence). This CDR3 region has 14 residues. Variable domain in full (rest from reference TRBV7-9 and TRBJ1-5): DTGVSQNPRHKITKRGQNVTFRCDPISEHNRLYWYRQTLGQGPEFLTYFQNEAQLEKSRLLSDRFSAERPKGSFSTLEIQRTEQGDSAMYLCASTGDRNDQPQHFGDGTRLSIL.

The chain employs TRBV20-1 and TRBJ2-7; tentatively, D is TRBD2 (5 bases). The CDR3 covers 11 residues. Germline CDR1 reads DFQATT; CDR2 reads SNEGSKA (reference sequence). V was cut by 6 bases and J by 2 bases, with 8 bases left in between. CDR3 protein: CSAGEPYEQYF. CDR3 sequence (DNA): TGCAGTGCGGGAGAGCCCTACGAGCAGTACTTC.

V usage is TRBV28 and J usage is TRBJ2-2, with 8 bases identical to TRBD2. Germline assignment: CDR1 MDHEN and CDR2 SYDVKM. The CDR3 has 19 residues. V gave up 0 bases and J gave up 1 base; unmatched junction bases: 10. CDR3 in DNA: TGTGCCAGCAGTTTATGGGCCCTAGCGGGCATTATGAACACCGGGGAGCTGTTTTTT. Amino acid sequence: CASSLWALAGIMNTGELFF.

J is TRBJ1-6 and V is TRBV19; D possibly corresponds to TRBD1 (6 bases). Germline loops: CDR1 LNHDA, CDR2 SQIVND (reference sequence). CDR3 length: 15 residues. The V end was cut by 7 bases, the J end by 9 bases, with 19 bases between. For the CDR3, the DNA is TGTGCCAGTACCTCGACAGGCATATATGGTTCACCCCTCCACTTT. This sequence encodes CASTSTGIYGSPLHF.

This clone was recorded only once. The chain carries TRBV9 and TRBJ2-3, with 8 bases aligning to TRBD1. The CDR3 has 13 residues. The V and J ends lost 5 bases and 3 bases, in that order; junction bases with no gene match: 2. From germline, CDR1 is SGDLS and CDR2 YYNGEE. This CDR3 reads CASSRTGTDTQYF. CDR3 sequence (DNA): TGTGCCAGCAGTCGGACAGGGACAGATACGCAGTATTTT. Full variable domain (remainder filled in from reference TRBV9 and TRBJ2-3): DSGVTQTPKHLITATGQRVTLRCSPRSGDLSVYWYQQSLDQGLQFLIQYYNGEERAKGNILERFSAQQFPDLHSELNLSSLELGDSALYFCASSRTGTDTQYFGPGTRLTVL.

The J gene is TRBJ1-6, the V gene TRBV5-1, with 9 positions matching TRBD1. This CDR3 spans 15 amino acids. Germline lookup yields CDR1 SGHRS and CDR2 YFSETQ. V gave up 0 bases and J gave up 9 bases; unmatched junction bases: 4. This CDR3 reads CASSLGGQGGSPLHF. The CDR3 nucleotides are TGCGCCAGCAGCTTGGGGGGACAGGGTGGTTCACCCCTCCACTTT.

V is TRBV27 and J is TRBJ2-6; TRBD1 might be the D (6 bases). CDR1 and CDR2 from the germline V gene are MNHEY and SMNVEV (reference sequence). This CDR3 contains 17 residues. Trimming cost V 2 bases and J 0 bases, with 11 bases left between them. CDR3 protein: CASSLRTALSGANVLTF. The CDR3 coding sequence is TGTGCCAGCAGTTTACGGACAGCGCTCTCTGGGGCCAACGTCCTGACTTTC.

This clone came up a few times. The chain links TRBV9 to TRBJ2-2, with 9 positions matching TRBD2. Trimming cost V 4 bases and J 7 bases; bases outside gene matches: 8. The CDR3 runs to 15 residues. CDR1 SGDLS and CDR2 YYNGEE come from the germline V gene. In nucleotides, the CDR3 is TGTGCCAGCAGCCAACTCGCGGGAGGGGGCGGGGAGCTGTTTTTT. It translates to CASSQLAGGGGELFF.

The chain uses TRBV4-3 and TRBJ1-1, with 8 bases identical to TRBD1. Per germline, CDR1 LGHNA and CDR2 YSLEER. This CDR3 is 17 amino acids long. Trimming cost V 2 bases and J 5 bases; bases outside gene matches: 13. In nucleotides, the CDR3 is TGCGCCAGCAGCCAACCACCAGTGGGGCAGGGGGCGACTGAAGCTTTCTTT. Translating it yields CASSQPPVGQGATEAFF.

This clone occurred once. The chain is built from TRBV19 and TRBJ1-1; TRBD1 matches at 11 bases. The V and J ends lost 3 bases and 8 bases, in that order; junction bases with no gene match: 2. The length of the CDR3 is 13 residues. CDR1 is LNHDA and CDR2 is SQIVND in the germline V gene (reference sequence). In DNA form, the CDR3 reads TGTGCCAGTAGTATCGGACAGGGGGCGGAAGCTTTCTTT. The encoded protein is CASSIGQGAEAFF.

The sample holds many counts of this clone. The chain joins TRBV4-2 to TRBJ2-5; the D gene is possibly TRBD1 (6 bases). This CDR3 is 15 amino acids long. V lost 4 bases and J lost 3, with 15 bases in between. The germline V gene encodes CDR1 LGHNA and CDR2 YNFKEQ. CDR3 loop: CASSLGWAGEETQYF. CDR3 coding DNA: TGTGCCAGCAGCCTGGGTTGGGCAGGGGAAGAGACCCAGTACTTC.

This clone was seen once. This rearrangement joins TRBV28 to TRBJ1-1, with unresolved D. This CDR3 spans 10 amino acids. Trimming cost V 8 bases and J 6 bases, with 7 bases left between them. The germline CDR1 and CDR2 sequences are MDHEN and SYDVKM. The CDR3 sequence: CASGSPEAFF. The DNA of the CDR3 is TGTGCCAGCGGTAGCCCTGAAGCTTTCTTT.